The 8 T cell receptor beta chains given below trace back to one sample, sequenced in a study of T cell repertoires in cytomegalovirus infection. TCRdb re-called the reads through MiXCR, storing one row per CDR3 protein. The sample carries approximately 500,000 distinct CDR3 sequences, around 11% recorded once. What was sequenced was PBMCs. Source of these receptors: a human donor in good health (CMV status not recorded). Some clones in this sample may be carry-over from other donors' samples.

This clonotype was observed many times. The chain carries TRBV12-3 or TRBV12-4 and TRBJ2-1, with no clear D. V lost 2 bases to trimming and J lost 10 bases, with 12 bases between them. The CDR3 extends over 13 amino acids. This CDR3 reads CASSLSGPQEQFF. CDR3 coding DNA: TGTGCCAGCAGTTTATCTGGGCCACAAGAGCAGTTCTTC.

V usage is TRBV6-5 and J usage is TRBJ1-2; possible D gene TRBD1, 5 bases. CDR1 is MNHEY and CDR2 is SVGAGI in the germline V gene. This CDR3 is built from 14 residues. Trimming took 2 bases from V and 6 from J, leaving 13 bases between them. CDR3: CASSYGQGLNGYTF. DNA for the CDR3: TGTGCCAGCAGTTACGGCCAGGGCCTCAATGGCTACACCTTC.

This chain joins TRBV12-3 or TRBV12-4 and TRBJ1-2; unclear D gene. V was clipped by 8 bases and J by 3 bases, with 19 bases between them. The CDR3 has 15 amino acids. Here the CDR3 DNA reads TGTGCCAGCTTAGCGACACGGATTCTGGACTATGGCTACACCTTC. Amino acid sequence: CASLATRILDYGYTF.

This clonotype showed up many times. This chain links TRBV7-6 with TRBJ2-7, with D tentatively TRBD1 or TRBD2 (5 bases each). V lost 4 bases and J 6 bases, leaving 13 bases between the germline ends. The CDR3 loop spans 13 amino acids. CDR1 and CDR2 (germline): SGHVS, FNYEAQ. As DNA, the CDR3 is TGTGCCAGCAGCTACGGGGCAGCGGCCGAGCAGTACTTC. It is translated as CASSYGAAAEQYF.

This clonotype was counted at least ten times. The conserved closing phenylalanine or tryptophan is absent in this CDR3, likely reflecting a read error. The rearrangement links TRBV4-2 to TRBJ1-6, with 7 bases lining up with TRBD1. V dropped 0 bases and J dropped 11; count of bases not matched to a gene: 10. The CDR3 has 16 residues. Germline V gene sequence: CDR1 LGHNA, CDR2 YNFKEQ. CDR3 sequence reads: CASSQEGTASGTPLHL. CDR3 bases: TGTGCCAGCAGCCAAGAAGGGACAGCCTCAGGGACACCCCTCCACCTT.

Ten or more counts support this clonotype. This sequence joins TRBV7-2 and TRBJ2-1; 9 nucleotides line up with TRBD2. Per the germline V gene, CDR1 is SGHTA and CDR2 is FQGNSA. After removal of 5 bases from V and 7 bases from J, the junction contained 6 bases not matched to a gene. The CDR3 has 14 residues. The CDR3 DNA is TGTGCCAGCAGCCCCAGACTAGCGGTTAATGAGCAGTTCTTC. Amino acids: CASSPRLAVNEQFF.

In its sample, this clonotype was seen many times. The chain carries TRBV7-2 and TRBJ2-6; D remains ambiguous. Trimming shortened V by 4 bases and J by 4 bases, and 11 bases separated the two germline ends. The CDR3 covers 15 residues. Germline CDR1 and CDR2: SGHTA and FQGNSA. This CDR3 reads CASSSSPTGANVLTF. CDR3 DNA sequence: TGTGCCAGCAGCTCCAGTCCTACCGGGGCCAACGTCCTGACTTTC.

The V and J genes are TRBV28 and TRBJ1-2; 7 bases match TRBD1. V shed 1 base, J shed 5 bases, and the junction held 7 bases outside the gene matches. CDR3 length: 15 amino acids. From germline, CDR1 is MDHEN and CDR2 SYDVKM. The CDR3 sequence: CASSLYDREGYGYTF. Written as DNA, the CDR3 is TGTGCCAGCAGTTTATACGACAGGGAGGGATATGGCTACACCTTC.